This T cell receptor beta chain was captured in a study of early stage breast cancer tumors. As for the study in general: Most of the 16 invasive tumors were ER+, PR+ and HER2-.

Generated by immunoSEQ multiplex PCR, the TCRdb table keeps only in-frame clones and is missing some. The sample gives about 7,900 clones, 62% of which show up once; 6.5% to 8.5% is in the top ten. Each tumor contributed about 17-50 mg of diced tissue. The V gene end was trimmed by 5 bases and the J gene end by 5 bases; junction bases not matched to a gene: 6. Germline CDR1 and CDR2: SGHAT and FQDESV (reference sequence). The CDR3 is 15 residues long. Source material: breast tumor tissue. This clonotype was obtained from a person aged 65 to 85 with breast cancer. This sequence joins TRBV11-1 and TRBJ1-6; 7 bases agree with TRBD1. Written as DNA, the CDR3 is TGTGCCAGCAGCCGAGTCGACAGGGATAATTCACCCCTCCACTTT. It is translated as CASSRVDRDNSPLHF.